One and the same sample provided the 5 T cell receptor beta chains below, sequenced in a study of spatial heterogeneity in lung cancer (dated by TCRdb to between 2017 and 2020). The time point label on this specimen signifies: blood at routine non-recurrence follow-up after resection. For TCR sequencing, whole RNA was extracted from tumor and nontumor lung tissue, or from cryopreserved PBMC samples, and no cell sorting was done. Libraries were made using 5' RACE. TCRdb names NextSeq 500 as the instrument used. Starting from the raw public reads, TCRdb applied fastp trimming at Q25, assembled clones with MiXCR and retained in-frame beta chains. All rows with the same CDR3 protein become a single entry with the most common DNA and genes. The sample includes about 120,000 distinct CDR3 sequences, with more than 9% observed a single time. Jointly, the top ten make up roughly 17% of the sample. The material sequenced was PBMCs, taken at follow-up. These TCRs come from a male donor with early-stage non-small cell lung cancer.

This clonotype has at least ten counts. V and J are TRBV7-2 and TRBJ2-3; D might be TRBD2 (6 bases). This CDR3 spans 14 amino acids. Germline CDR1 reads SGHTA; CDR2 reads FQGNSA. The V end lost 5 bases, the J end lost 3 bases, and 12 bases lay between the germline ends. The CDR3 nucleotides read TGTGCCAGCAGCCAACTCGGGGGAACAGATACGCAGTATTTT. It is translated as CASSQLGGTDTQYF.

This chain connects TRBV20-1 to TRBJ1-5; D call uncertain. Trimming stripped 2 bases from V and 4 bases from J, with 12 bases between. The CDR3 extends over 14 amino acids. Germline CDR1 is DFQATT and CDR2 is SNEGSKA (reference sequence). The CDR3 spells CSARTPASNQPQHF. The CDR3 region has the DNA TGCAGTGCTAGAACCCCCGCCTCGAATCAGCCCCAGCATTTT.

The V gene is TRBV12-5, the J gene TRBJ1-5; possible D gene TRBD1, 6 bases. The CDR3 sequence is 14 residues long. V lost 7 bases, J lost 5 bases, and 15 bases lay in between. Germline V gives CDR1 LGHNT, CDR2 FRNRAP. CDR3 nucleotide sequence: TGTGCTAGTGCCGAGGGACAATTGGATCAGCCCCAGCATTTT. Protein: CASAEGQLDQPQHF.

The genes are TRBV6-2 or TRBV6-3 and TRBJ1-6; TRBD1 aligns across 7 bases. Germline V gives CDR1 MNHEY, CDR2 SVGEGT. With 0 bases clipped from V and 7 bases from J, the junction kept 18 bases outside the gene matches. The CDR3 is 20 residues long. The CDR3 region is CASSYSREGAYERKNSPLHF. The CDR3 DNA reads as TGTGCCAGCAGTTACTCGAGGGAGGGGGCTTATGAACGGAAGAATTCACCCCTCCACTTT.

In its sample, this clonotype was seen many times. This rearrangement joins TRBV7-9 to TRBJ1-6; TRBD1 aligns across 7 bases. The CDR3 spans 15 residues. The germline V gene has CDR1 SEHNR and CDR2 FQNEAQ (reference sequence). With 1 base clipped from V and 8 bases from J, the junction kept 5 bases outside the gene matches. The CDR3: CASSLEQGRDSPLHF. The CDR3 DNA reads TGTGCCAGCAGCTTAGAACAGGGGAGGGATTCACCCCTCCACTTT.